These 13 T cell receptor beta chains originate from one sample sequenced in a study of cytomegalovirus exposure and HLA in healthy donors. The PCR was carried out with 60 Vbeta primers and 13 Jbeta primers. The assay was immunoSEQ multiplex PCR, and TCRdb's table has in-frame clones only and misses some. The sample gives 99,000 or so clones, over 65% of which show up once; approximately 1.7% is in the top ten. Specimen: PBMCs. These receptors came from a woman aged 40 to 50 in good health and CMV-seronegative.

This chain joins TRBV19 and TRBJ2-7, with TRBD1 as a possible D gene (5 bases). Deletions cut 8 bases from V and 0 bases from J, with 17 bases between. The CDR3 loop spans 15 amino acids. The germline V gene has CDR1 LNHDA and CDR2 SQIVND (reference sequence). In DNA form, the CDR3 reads TGTGCCAGTGGCCTCGGACATGCGCTCTCCTACGAGCAGTACTTC. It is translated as CASGLGHALSYEQYF.

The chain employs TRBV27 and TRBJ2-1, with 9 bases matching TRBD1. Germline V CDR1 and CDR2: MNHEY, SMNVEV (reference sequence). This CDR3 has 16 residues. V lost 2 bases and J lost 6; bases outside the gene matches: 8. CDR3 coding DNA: TGTGCCAGCAGTTTAGTTGGGTGGACAGGGGTCAATGAGCAGTTCTTC. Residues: CASSLVGWTGVNEQFF.

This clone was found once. The CDR3 DNA reads as TGTGCCAGCAGTCTGCAGATTAAGAACACTGAAGCTTTCTTT. It is translated as CASSLQIKNTEAFF. The chain combines TRBV7-8 with TRBJ1-1, with no clear D. Germline-derived CDR1 and CDR2 are SGHVS and FQNEAQ. The CDR3 is 14 amino acids. Between the trimmed V and J ends, which lost 6 bases and 1 base, there was a span of 12 bases.

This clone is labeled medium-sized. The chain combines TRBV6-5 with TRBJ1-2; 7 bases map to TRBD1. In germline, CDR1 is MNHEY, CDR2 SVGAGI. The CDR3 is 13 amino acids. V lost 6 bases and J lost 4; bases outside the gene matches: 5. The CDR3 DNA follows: TGTGCCAGCAGGATAAGACAGGGCTATGGCTACACCTTC. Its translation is CASRIRQGYGYTF.

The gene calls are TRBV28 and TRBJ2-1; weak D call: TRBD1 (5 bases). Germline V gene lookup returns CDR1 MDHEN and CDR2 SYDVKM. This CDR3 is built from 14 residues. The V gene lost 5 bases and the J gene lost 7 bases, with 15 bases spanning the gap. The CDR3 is CASSHPRAPNEQFF. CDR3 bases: TGTGCCAGCAGTCATCCCAGGGCCCCGAATGAGCAGTTCTTC.

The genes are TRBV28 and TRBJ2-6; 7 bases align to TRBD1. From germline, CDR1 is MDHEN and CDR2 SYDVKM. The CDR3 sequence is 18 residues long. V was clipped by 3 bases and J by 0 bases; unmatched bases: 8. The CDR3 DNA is TGTGCCAGCAGTTTTTTGAAGGGGGCCCGCTCTGGGGCCAACGTCCTGACTTTC. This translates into CASSFLKGARSGANVLTF.

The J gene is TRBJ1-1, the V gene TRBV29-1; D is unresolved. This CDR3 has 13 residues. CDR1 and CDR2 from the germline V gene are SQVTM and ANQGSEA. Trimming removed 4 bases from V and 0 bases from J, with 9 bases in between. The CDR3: CSVVGDMNTEAFF. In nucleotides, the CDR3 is TGCAGCGTTGTCGGGGATATGAACACTGAAGCTTTCTTT.

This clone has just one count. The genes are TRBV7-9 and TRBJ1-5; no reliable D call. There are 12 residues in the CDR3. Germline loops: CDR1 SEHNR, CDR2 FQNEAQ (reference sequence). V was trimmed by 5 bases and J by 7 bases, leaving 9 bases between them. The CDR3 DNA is TGTGCCAGCAGCCAAAGAGGCCAGCCCCAGCATTTT. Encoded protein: CASSQRGQPQHF.

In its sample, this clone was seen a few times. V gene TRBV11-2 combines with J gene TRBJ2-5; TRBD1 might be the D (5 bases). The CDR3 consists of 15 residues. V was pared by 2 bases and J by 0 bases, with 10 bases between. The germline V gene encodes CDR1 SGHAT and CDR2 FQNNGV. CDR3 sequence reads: CASSLTGVNQETQYF. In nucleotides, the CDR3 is TGTGCCAGCAGCTTAACAGGAGTTAACCAAGAGACCCAGTACTTC.

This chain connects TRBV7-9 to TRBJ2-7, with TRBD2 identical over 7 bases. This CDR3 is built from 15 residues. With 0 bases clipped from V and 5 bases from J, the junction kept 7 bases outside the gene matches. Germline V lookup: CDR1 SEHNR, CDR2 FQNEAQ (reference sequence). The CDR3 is CASSLAGGSVDEQYF. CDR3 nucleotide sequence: TGTGCCAGCAGCTTAGCGGGGGGGTCCGTCGACGAGCAGTACTTC.

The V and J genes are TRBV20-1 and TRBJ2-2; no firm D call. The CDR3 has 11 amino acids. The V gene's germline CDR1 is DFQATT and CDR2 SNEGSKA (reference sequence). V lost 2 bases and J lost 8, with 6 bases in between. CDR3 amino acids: CSARTLGELFF. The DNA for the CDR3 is TGCAGTGCTAGAACTCTAGGGGAGCTGTTTTTT.

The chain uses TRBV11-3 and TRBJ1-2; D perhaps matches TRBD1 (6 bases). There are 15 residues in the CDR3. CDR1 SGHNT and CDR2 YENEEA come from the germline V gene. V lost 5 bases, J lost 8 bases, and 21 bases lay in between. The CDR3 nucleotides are TGTGCCAGCAGCCTCCGAAGGCAGGGGAAGAGGGGCTACACCTTC. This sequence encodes CASSLRRQGKRGYTF.

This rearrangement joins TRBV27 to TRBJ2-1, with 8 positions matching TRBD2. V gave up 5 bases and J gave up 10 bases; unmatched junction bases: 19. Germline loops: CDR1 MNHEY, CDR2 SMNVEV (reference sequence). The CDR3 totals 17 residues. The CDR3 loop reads CASSPTRGAGATWEQFF. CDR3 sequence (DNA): TGTGCCAGCAGTCCGACGCGGGGAGCGGGAGCCACCTGGGAGCAGTTCTTC.